This T cell receptor (delta chain) was identified in a study of Vδ1+ human thymocytes. Findings of the study overall: Thymic delta-chain repertoires held roughly 20% Vdelta2 sequences and few Vdelta3, despite high sort purity. Highly polyclonal TRG and TRD repertoires with Gaussian CDR3 length distributions appeared in thymus. Unexpected Vdelta2 sequences could cause misinterpretation of bulk repertoire data.

Alphabeta T cells were depleted, then CD3+ Vdelta1+ Vdelta2- thymocytes were FACS-sorted. Vdelta1+ thymocyte sorts reached between about 97% and 99.6% purity. The template was reverse-transcribed extracted RNA. Multiplex PCR used pooled V-gene forward primers and a constant-region reverse primer to amplify CDR3s. TCRdb reprocessed the multiplex PCR reads using CATT. This sample carries about 25,000 delta-chain clones, approximately 7% of them seen once, and the ten largest clones take around 0.91%. This clone has only a few counts. Its antigen is not identified. The germline gene is not matched at one end of the junction; a read error may be the cause. In germline, CDR1 is TSWWSYY, CDR2 QGS. This CDR3 has 20 amino acids.

The origin of this receptor is a girl less than two years old who had congenital heart surgery. Sequencing used Vdelta1+ gamma-delta thymocytes from the thymus. The sample's subset: FACS-sorted CD3+ TCRalphabeta- TCRVdelta1+ TCRVdelta2- thymocytes. V gene TRDV1 combines with J gene TRDJ1; 12 nucleotides agree with TRDD3. DNA for the CDR3: TGTGCCCTTGGGGAACGCACCTTCCCCTCTACTGGGGGATACCCCGATAAACTCATCTTT. It translates to CALGERTFPSTGGYPDKLIF.